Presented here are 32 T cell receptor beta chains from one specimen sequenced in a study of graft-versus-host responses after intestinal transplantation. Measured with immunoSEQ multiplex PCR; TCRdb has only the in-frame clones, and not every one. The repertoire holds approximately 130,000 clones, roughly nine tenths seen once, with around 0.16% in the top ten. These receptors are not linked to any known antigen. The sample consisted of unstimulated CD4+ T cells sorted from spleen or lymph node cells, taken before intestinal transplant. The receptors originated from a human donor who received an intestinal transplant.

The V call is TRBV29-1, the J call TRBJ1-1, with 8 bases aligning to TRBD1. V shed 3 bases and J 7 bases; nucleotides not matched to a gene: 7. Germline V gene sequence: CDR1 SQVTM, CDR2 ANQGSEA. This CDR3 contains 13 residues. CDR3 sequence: CSVEGTGAFEAFF. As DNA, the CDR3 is TGCAGCGTTGAGGGGACAGGCGCTTTTGAAGCTTTCTTT.

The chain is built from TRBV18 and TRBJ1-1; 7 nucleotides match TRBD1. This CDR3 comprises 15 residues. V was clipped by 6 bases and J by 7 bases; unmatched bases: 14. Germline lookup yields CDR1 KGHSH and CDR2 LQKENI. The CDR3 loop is CASSQRGQVEGEAFF. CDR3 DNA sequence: TGTGCCAGCTCCCAGAGGGGGCAGGTAGAAGGTGAAGCTTTCTTT.

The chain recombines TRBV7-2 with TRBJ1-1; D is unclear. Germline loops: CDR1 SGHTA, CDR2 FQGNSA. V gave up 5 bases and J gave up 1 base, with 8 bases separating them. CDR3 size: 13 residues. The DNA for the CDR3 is TGTGCCAGCAGCCCCGTCTGGAACACTGAAGCTTTCTTT. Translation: CASSPVWNTEAFF.

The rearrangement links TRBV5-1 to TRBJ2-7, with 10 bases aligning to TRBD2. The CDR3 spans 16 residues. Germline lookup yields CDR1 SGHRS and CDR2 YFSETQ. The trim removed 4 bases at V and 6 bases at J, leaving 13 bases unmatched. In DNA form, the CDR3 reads TGCGCCAGCAGCGAGGAGCGGGGGGGCTCCTTCGGCGAGCAGTACTTC. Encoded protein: CASSEERGGSFGEQYF.

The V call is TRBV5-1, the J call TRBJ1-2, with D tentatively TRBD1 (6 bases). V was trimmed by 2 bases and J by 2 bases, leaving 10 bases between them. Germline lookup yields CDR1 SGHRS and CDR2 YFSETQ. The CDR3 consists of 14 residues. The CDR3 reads CASSLPDRNYGYTF. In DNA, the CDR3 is TGCGCCAGCAGCTTACCCGACAGGAACTATGGCTACACCTTC.

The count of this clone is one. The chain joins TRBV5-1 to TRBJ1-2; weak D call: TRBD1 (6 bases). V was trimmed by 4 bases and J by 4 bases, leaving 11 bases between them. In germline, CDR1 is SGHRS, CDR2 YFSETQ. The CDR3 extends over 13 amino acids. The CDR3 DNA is TGCGCCAGCAGCAGCGGACAGTCCTATGGCTACACCTTC. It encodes CASSSGQSYGYTF.

As DNA, the CDR3 is TGTGCCAGCAGCTTTGGGACTAGCGGGGGGGCCGGCGAGACCCAGTACTTC. Its protein is CASSFGTSGGAGETQYF. The chain links TRBV9 to TRBJ2-5; 16 bases fit TRBD2. This CDR3 contains 17 residues. Germline assignment: CDR1 SGDLS and CDR2 YYNGEE. The trim removed 4 bases at V and 5 bases at J, leaving 8 bases unmatched.

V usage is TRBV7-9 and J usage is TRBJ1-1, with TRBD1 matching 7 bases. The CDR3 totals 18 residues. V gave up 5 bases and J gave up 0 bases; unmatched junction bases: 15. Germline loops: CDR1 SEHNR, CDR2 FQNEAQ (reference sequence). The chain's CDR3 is CASSPKRGQTLMNTEAFF. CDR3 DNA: TGTGCCAGCAGCCCCAAGAGGGGGCAAACCTTAATGAACACTGAAGCTTTCTTT.

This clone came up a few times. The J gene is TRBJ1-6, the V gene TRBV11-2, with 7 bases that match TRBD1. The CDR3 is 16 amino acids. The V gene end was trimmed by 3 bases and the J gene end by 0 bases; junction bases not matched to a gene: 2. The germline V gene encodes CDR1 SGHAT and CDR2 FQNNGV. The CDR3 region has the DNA TGTGCCAGCAGCTTGGACAGGAGCTCCTATAATTCACCCCTCCACTTT. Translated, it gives CASSLDRSSYNSPLHF. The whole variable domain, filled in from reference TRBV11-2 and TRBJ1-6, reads EAGVAQSPRYKIIEKRQSVAFWCNPISGHATLYWYQQILGQGPKLLIQFQNNGVVDDSQLPKDRFSAERLKGVDSTLKIQPAKLEDSAVYLCASSLDRSSYNSPLHFGNGTRLTVT.

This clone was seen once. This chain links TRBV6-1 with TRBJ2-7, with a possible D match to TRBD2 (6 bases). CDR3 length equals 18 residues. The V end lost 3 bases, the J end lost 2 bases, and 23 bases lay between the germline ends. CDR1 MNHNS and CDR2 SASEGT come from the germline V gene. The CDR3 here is CASSDFRIGRDRTYEQYF. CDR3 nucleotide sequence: TGTGCCAGCAGTGATTTTAGAATTGGGCGGGACCGGACCTACGAGCAGTACTTC.

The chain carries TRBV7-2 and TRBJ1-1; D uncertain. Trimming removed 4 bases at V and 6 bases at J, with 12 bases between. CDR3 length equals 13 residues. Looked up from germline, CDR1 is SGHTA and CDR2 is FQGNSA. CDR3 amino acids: CASSYRLRSEAFF. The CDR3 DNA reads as TGTGCCAGCAGCTACCGCCTCAGGTCTGAAGCTTTCTTT.

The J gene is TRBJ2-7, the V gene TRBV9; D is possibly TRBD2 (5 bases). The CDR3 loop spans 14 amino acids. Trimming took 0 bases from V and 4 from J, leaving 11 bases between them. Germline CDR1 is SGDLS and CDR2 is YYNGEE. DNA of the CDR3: TGTGCCAGCAGCGTAGAGGGAGAGGGATACGAGCAGTACTTC. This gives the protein CASSVEGEGYEQYF.

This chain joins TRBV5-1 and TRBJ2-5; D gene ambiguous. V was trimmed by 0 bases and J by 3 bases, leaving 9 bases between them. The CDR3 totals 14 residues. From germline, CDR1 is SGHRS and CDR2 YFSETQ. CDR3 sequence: CASSLGGVEETQYF. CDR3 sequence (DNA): TGCGCCAGCAGCTTGGGTGGGGTTGAAGAGACCCAGTACTTC.

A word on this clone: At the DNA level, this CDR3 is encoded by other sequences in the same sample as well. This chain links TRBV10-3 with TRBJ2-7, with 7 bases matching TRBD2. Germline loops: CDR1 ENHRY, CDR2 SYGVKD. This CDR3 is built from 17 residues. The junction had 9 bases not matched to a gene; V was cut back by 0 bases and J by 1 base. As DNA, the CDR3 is TGTGCCATCAGTGAGTCGGGGACGGGGAGGGAGTCCTACGAGCAGTACTTC. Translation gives CAISESGTGRESYEQYF.

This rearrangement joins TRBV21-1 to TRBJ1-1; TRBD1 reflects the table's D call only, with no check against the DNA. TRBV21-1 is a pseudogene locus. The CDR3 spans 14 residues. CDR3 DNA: TGTGCCAGCAGCCCTAAGACAGGGAACACTGAAGCTTTCTTT. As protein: CASSPKTGNTEAFF.

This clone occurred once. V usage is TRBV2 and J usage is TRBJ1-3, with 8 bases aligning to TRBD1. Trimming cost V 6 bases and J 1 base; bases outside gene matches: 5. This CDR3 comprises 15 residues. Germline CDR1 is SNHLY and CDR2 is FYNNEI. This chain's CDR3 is CASRTGTGSGNTIYF. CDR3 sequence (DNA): TGTGCCAGCAGAACCGGGACAGGATCTGGAAACACCATATATTTT.

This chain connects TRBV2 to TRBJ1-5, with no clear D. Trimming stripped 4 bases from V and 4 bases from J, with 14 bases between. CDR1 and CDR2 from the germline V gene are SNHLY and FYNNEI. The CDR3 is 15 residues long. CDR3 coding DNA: TGTGCCAGCAGTGGTTTTGTCCCCCGGAATCAGCCCCAGCATTTT. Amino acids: CASSGFVPRNQPQHF.

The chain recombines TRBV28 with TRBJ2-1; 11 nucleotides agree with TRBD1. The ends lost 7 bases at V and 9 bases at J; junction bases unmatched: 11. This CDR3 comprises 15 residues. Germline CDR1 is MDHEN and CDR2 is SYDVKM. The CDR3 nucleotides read TGTGCCAGCAAGGCCCTCGGACAGGGGGCGAGTGAGCAGTTCTTC. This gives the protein CASKALGQGASEQFF. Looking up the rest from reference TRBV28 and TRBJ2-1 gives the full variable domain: DVKVTQSSRYLVKRTGEKVFLECVQDMDHENMFWYRQDPGLGLRLIYFSYDVKMKEKGDIPEGYSVSREKKERFSLILESASTNQTSMYLCASKALGQGASEQFFGPGTRLTVL.

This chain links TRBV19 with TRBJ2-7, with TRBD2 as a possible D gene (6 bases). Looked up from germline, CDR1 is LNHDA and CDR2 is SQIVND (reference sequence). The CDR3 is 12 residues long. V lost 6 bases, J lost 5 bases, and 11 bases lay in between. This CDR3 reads CASRGGWDEQYF. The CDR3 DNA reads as TGTGCCAGTAGGGGGGGTTGGGACGAGCAGTACTTC.

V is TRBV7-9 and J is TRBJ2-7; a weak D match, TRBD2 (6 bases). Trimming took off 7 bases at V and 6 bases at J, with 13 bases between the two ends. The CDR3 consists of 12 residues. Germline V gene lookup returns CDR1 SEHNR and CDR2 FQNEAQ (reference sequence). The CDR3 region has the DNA TGTGCCAGCACCCGGGGGTGGGGCGAGCAGTACTTC. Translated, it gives CASTRGWGEQYF.

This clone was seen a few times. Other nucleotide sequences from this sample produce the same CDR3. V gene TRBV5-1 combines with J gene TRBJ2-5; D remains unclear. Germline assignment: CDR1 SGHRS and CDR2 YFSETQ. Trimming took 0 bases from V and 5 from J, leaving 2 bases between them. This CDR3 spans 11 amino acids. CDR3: CASSLEETQYF. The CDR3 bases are TGCGCCAGCAGCTTGGAGGAGACCCAGTACTTC.

CDR3 nucleotide sequence: TGTGCCAGCAGTGAAGAGGGGACAGGGGGATCACCCCTCCACTTT. Translation: CASSEEGTGGSPLHF. V and J are TRBV2 and TRBJ1-6; 11 nucleotides align to TRBD1. The ends lost 1 base at V and 10 bases at J; junction bases unmatched: 3. This CDR3 contains 15 residues. The germline V gene encodes CDR1 SNHLY and CDR2 FYNNEI.

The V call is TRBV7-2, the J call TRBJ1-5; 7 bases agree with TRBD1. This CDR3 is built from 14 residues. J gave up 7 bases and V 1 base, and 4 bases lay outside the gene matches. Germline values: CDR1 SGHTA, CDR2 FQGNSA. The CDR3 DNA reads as TGTGCCAGCAGCTTAGATGGGACAGCACAGCCCCAGCATTTT. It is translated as CASSLDGTAQPQHF.

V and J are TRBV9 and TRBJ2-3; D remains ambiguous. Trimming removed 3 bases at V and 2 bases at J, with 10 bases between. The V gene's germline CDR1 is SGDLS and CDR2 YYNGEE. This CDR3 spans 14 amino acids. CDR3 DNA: TGTGCCAGCAGCGAATCCGGGTCCACAGATACGCAGTATTTT. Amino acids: CASSESGSTDTQYF.

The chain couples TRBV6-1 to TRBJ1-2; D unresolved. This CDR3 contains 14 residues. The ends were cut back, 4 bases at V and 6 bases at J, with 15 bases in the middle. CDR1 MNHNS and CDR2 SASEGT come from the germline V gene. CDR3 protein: CASSGHGFKHGYTF. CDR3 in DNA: TGTGCCAGCAGTGGACACGGTTTTAAACATGGCTACACCTTC.

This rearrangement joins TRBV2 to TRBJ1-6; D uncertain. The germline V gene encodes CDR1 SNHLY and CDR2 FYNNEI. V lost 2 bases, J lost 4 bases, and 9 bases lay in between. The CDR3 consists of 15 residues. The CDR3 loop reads CASSEREEYNSPLHF. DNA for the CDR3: TGTGCCAGCAGTGAACGGGAAGAGTATAATTCACCCCTCCACTTT.

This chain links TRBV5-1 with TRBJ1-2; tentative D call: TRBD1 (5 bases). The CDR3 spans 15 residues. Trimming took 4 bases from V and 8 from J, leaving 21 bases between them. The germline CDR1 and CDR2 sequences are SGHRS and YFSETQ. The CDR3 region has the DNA TGCGCCAGCAGCCCCGGGACGGCCCCACTTATGGGCTACACCTTC. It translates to CASSPGTAPLMGYTF.

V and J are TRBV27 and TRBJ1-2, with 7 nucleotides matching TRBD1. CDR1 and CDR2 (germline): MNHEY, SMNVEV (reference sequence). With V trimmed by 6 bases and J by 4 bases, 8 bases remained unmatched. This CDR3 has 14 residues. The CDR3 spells CASRTGRSTYGYTF. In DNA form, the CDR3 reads TGTGCCAGCAGGACAGGGAGGTCGACCTATGGCTACACCTTC.

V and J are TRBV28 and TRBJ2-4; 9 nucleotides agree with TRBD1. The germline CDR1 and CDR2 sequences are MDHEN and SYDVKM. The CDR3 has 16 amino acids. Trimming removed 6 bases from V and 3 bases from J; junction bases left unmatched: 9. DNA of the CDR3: TGTGCCAGCAGCTCCCCGGGACAGGGCCTCAAAAACATTCAGTACTTC. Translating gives CASSSPGQGLKNIQYF.

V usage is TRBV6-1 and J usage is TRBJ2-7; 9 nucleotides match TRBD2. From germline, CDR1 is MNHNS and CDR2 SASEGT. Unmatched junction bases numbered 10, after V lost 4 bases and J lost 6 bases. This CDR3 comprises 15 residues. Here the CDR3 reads CASSVGTSQTGEQYF. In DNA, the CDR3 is TGTGCCAGCAGTGTTGGGACTAGCCAAACTGGCGAGCAGTACTTC.

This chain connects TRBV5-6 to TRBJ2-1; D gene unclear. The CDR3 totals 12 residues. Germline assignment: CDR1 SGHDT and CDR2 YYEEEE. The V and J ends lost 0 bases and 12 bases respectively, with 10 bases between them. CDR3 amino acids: CASSLVDVGQFF. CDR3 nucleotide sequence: TGTGCCAGCAGCTTGGTGGACGTCGGGCAGTTCTTC.

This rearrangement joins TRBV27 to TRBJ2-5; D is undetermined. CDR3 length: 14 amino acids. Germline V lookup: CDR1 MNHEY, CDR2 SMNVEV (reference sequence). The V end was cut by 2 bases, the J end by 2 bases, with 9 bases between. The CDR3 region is CASSLVGTQETQYF. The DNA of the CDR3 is TGTGCCAGCAGTTTAGTCGGTACACAAGAGACCCAGTACTTC.